These 3 T cell receptor beta chains were all obtained from the same sample, sequenced in a study of blood T cells in healthy people across ages. Together with a sample-barcoded 5' primer, a J-beta primer mix was included in a second PCR lasting about 7 to 12 cycles. Using its own MiXCR run on the 5' RACE reads, TCRdb lists one record per CDR3 protein. The sample has 550,000 to 800,000 distinct CDR3 sequences, roughly 30% seen once; the top ten hold 15%. Specimen: blood. These receptors were obtained from a woman of 80 years or more in good health.

This clonotype showed up just a few times. The junction and the germline gene differ at one end; a read error may be behind it. V is TRBV7-3 and J is TRBJ2-1; possible D gene TRBD1, 6 bases. The germline V gene has CDR1 SGHTA and CDR2 FQGTGA. The CDR3 sequence is 15 residues long. CDR3 amino acids: CASSLRGLSYNEPYF. CDR3 sequence (DNA): TGTGCCAGCAGCTTAAGGGGGCTCTCCTACAATGAGCCGTACTTC.

Turning to this clonotype: At one of its ends the junction is not consistent with the germline gene, which may arise from a read error. The chain joins TRBV15 to TRBJ1-3, with D possibly matching TRBD1 (6 bases). This CDR3 is 15 amino acids long. From germline, CDR1 is LNHNV and CDR2 YYDKDF (reference sequence). The CDR3, as DNA: TGTGCCACCAGCAGCAGGGGACTCTCTGGAAACACCGTATATTTT. It specifies CATSSRGLSGNTVYF.

Turning to this clonotype: It may be a read error: a sequence one base away is much more abundant. The rearrangement joins TRBV27 to TRBJ2-5; D might be TRBD2 (5 bases). Germline V gives CDR1 MNHEY, CDR2 SMNVEV (reference sequence). The CDR3 is 14 amino acids. CDR3 in DNA: TGTGCCGGCAGTTCGGGAAGGGAACAAGAGACCCAGTACTTC. It encodes CAGSSGREQETQYF.